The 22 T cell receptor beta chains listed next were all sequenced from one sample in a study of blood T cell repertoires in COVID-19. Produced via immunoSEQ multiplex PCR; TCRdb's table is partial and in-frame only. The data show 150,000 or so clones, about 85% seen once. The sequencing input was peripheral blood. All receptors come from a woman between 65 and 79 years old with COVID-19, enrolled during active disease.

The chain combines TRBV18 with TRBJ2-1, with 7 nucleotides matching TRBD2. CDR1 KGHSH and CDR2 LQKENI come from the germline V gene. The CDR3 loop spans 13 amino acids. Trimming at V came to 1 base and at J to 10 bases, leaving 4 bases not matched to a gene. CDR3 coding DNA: TGTGCCAGCTCACCACGCGGGGAGGGGGAGCAGTTCTTC. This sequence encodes CASSPRGEGEQFF.

CDR3 in amino acids: CASSHGTGGEKLFF. CDR3 nucleotide sequence: TGCGCCAGCAGCCACGGGACAGGGGGAGAAAAACTGTTTTTT. J is TRBJ1-4 and V is TRBV5-1; 11 nucleotides align to TRBD1. The CDR3 runs to 14 residues. With V trimmed by 4 bases and J by 8 bases, 4 bases remained unmatched. Germline V lookup: CDR1 SGHRS, CDR2 YFSETQ.

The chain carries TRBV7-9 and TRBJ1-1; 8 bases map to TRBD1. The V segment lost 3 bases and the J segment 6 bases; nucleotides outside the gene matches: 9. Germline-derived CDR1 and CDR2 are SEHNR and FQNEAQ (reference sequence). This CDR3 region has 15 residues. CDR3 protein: CASSLSGGAGAEAFF. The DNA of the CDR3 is TGTGCCAGCAGCTTGTCAGGGGGCGCCGGTGCTGAAGCTTTCTTT.

CDR3 loop: CATSDTRGTDTQYF. DNA of the CDR3: TGTGCCACCAGTGATACGAGGGGCACAGATACGCAGTATTTT. The chain links TRBV24-1 to TRBJ2-3, with D possibly TRBD2 on 5 matching bases. The germline V and J ends were trimmed by 3 bases and 1 base, with 7 bases remaining between them. CDR1 is KGHDR and CDR2 is SFDVKD in the germline V gene. This CDR3 contains 14 residues.

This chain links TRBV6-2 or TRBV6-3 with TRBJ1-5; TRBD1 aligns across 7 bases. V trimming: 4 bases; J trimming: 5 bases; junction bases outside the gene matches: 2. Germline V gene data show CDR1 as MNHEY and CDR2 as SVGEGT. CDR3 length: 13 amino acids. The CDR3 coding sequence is TGTGCCAGCAGTTGGGACAGATATCAGCCCCAGCATTTT. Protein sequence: CASSWDRYQPQHF.

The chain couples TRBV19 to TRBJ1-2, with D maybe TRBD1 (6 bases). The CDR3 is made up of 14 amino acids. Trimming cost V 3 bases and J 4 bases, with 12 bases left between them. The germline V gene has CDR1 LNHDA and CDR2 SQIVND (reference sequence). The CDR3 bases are TGTGCCAGTAGTATGACGGGGGGCGGCTATGGCTACACCTTC. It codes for CASSMTGGGYGYTF.

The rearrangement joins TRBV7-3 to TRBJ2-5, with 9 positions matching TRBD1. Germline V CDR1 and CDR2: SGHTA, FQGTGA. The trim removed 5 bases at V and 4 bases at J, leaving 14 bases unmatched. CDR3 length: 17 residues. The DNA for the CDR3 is TGTGCCAGCAGCACCGGGACAGGGACCCCCTCGGGAGAGACCCAGTACTTC. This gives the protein CASSTGTGTPSGETQYF.

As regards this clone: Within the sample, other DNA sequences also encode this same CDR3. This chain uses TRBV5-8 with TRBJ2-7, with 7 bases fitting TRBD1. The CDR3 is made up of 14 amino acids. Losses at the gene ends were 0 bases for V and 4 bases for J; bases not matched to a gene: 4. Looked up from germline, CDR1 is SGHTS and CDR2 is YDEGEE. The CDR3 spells CASSLGQGPYEQYF. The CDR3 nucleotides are TGTGCCAGCAGCTTGGGACAGGGACCTTACGAGCAGTACTTC.

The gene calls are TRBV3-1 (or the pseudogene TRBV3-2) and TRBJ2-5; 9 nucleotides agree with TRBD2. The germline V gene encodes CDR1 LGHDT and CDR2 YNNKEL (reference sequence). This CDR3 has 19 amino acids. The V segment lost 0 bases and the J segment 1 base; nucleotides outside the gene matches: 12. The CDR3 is CASSQEVGSGGFSQETQYF. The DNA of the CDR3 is TGTGCCAGCAGCCAAGAAGTGGGCAGCGGGGGGTTCTCCCAAGAGACCCAGTACTTC.

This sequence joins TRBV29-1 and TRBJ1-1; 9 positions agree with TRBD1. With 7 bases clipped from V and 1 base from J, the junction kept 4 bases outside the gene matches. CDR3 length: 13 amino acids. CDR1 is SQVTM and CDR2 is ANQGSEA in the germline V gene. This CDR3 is CSAKTGGNTEAFF. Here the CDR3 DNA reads TGCAGCGCTAAGACAGGGGGGAACACTGAAGCTTTCTTT. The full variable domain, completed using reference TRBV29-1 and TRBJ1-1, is SAVISQKPSRDICQRGTSLTIQCQVDSQVTMMFWYRQQPGQSLTLIATANQGSEATYESGFVIDKFPISRPNLTFSTLTVSNMSPEDSSIYLCSAKTGGNTEAFFGQGTRLTVV.

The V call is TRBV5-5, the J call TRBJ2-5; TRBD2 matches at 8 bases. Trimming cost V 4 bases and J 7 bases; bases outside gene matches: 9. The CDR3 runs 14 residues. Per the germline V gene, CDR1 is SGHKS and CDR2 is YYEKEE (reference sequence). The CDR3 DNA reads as TGTGCCAGCAGCAACCCGGGGGGGCTGGGGACCCAGTACTTC. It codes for CASSNPGGLGTQYF.

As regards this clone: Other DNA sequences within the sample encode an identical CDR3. CDR3 amino acids: CASSIRAQGIQPQHF. The CDR3 region has the DNA TGTGCCAGTAGTATCAGGGCGCAGGGCATACAGCCCCAGCATTTT. This chain connects TRBV19 to TRBJ1-5; tentative D call: TRBD1 (5 bases). The CDR3 contains 15 residues. Trimming stripped 3 bases from V and 7 bases from J, with 16 bases between. Germline V CDR1 and CDR2: LNHDA, SQIVND (reference sequence). Full variable domain (missing parts from reference TRBV19 and TRBJ1-5): DGGITQSPKYLFRKEGQNVTLSCEQNLNHDAMYWYRQDPGQGLRLIYYSQIVNDFQKGDIAEGYSVSREKKESFPLTVTSAQKNPTAFYLCASSIRAQGIQPQHFGDGTRLSIL.

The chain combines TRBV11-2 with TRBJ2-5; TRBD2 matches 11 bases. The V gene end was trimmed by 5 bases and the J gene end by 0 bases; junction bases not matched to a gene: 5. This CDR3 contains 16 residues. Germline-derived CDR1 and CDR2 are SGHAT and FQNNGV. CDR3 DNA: TGTGCCAGCAGCCTCCGGACTAGCGGGTACCAAGAGACCCAGTACTTC. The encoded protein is CASSLRTSGYQETQYF.

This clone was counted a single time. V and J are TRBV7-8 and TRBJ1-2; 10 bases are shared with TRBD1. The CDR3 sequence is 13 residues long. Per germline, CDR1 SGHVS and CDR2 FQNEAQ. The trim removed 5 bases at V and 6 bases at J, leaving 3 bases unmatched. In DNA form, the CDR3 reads TGTGCCAGCAGCATGGGACAGGGGAATGGCTACACCTTC. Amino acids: CASSMGQGNGYTF.

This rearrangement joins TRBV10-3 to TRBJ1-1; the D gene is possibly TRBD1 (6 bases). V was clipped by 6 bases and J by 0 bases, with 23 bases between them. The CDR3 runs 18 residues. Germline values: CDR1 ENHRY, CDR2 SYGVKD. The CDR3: CAIRSSTGSTGVNTEAFF. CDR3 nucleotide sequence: TGTGCCATCAGATCCTCCACAGGGTCAACCGGGGTGAACACTGAAGCTTTCTTT.

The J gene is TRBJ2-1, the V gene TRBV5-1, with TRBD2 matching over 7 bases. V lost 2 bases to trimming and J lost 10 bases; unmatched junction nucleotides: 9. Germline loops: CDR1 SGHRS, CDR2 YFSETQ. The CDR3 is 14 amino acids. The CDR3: CASSFSPLGREQFF. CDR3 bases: TGCGCCAGCAGCTTTTCTCCCCTCGGGAGGGAGCAGTTCTTC.

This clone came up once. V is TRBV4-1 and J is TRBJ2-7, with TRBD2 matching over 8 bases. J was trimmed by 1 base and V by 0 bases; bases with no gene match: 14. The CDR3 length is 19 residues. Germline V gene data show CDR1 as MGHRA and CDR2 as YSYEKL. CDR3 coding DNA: TGCGCCAGCAGCCAAGATGAACTACGGAGCGGGGGCCCTTCCTACGAGCAGTACTTC. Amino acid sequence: CASSQDELRSGGPSYEQYF.

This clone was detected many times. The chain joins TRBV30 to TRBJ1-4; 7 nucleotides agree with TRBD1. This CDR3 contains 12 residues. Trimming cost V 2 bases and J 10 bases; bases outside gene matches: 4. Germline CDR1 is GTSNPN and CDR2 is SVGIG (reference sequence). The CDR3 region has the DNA TGTGCCTGGAGTCCCCGGACAGGAAAACTGTTTTTT. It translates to CAWSPRTGKLFF.

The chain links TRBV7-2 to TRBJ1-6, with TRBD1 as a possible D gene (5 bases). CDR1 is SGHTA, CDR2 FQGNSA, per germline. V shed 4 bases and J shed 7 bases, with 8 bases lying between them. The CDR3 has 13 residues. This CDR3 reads CASSSQGNSPLHF. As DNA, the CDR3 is TGTGCCAGCAGCTCCCAGGGAAATTCACCCCTCCACTTT.

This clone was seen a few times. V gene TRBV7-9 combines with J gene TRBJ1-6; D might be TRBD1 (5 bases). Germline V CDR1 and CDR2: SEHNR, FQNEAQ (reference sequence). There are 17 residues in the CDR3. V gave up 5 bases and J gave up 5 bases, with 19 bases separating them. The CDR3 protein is CASSLIGGALNNSPLHF. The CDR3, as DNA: TGTGCCAGCAGCCTCATTGGAGGGGCGCTGAATAATTCACCCCTCCACTTT.

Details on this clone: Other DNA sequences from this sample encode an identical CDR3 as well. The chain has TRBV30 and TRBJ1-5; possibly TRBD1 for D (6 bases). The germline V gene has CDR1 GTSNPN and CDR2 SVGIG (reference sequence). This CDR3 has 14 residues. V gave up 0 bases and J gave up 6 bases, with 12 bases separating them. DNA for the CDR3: TGTGCCTGGAGTGTGGCAGGGGCAGGTCAGCCCCAGCATTTT. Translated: CAWSVAGAGQPQHF. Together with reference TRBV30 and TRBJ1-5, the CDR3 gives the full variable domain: SQTIHQWPATLVQPVGSPLSLECTVEGTSNPNLYWYRQAAGRGLQLLFYSVGIGQISSEVPQNLSASRPQDRQFILSSKKLLLSDSGFYLCAWSVAGAGQPQHFGDGTRLSIL.

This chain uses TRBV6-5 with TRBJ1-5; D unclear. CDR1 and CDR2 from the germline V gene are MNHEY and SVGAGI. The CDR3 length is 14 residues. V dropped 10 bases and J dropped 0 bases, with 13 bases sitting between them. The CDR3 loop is CATQLIYSNQPQHF. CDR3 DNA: TGTGCCACCCAGTTAATTTATAGCAATCAGCCCCAGCATTTT.